This T cell receptor beta chain was documented in a study of blood T cell repertoires in COVID-19. Study details: COVID-19 samples, acute and convalescent, were from the United States, Italy and Spain.

This CDR3 spans 13 amino acids. Per the germline V gene, CDR1 is MNHEY and CDR2 is SMNVEV (reference sequence). The V and J ends lost 3 bases and 7 bases respectively, with 13 bases between them. Per the original methods: Quantification of nucleated cells was approximated via reference gene primer amplification. Measured with immunoSEQ multiplex PCR; TCRdb has only the in-frame clones, and not every one. V and J calls plus clone size are reproduced from that table; the DNA served to infer D and trimming. The sample includes 90,000 or so clones, 88% seen only once; the top ten take over 0.45%. The chain links TRBV27 to TRBJ2-7; D is perhaps TRBD1 (6 bases). The sequence was collected from a man in his fifties or sixties with acute or convalescent COVID-19. The sequenced sample was peripheral blood. CDR3 sequence reads: CASSFEARGEQYF. In DNA, the CDR3 is TGTGCCAGCAGTTTTGAGGCCAGGGGAGAGCAGTACTTC.